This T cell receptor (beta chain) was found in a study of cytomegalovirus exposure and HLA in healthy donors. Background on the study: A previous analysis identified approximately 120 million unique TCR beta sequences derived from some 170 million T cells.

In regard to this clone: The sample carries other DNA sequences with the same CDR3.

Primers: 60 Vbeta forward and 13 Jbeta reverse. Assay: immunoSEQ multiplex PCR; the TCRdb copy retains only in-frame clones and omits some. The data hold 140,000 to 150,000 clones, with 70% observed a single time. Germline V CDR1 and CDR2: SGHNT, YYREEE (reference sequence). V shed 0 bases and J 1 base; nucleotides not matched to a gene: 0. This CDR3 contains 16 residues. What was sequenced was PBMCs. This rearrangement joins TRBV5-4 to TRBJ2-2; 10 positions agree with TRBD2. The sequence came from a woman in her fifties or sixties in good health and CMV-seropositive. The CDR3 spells CASSLGLAGNTGELFF. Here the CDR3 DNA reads TGTGCCAGCAGCTTGGGACTAGCGGGGAACACCGGGGAGCTGTTTTTT.